This T cell receptor (beta chain) was captured by sequencing in a study of blood T cells in healthy people across ages. General study results and limits: Diversity was higher, and naive CD4+ cells more numerous, in long-lived donors than in aged donors.

Individuals who donated were healthy Caucasians from Russia aged about 6 to 90. A sample-barcoded 5' primer and a J-beta primer mix were used in a second PCR of roughly 6 to 11 cycles. TCRdb independently ran MiXCR on the 5' RACE reads; one entry per CDR3 protein. The sample holds more than 900,000 distinct CDR3 sequences, 25% to 30% seen once. The table lists this clonotype with many counts. The antigen remains unidentified. V was clipped by 4 bases and J by 0 bases, with 14 bases between them. In germline, CDR1 is SGHRS, CDR2 YFSETQ. The CDR3 covers 15 residues. These data were also reused for a study on T cells of mothers and their children. This second study says: Whatever RNA was extracted went entirely into cDNA synthesis, at about 1.6 ug per 15 ul. No persistent microchimeric T cell clones were detected.

This receptor was taken from a woman in her forties in good health. The genes are TRBV5-1 and TRBJ2-7, with D perhaps being TRBD1 or TRBD2 (5 bases each). Sequencing was performed on blood. The CDR3 sequence: CASSLDSGSSYEQYF. In DNA form, the CDR3 reads TGCGCCAGCAGCCTCGATTCAGGGAGCTCCTACGAGCAGTACTTC.